These 20 T cell receptor beta chains were all obtained from the same sample, sequenced in a study of CD8 T cells in Susac syndrome. Random hexamers were used to reverse transcribe the RNA input (about 0.5 to 1 ug). TCRdb ran MiXCR on the immunoSEQ multiplex PCR reads and lists one entry per CDR3 protein. The table lists around 230,000 distinct CDR3 sequences, nearly 97% of them singletons. The sample taken for sequencing was CD4+ T cells from PBMCs. The receptors originated from a human donor with multiple sclerosis.

The chain couples TRBV30 to TRBJ2-1; 8 bases align to TRBD2. The length of the CDR3 is 12 residues. Per germline, CDR1 GTSNPN and CDR2 SVGIG (reference sequence). The ends lost 7 bases at V and 6 bases at J; junction bases unmatched: 5. The DNA of the CDR3 is TGTGCCTCACTAGCGGCCTTCAATGAGCAGTTCTTC. It translates to CASLAAFNEQFF.

The chain has TRBV9 and TRBJ2-5; TRBD2 matches 9 bases. Germline CDR1 SGDLS, CDR2 YYNGEE. After removal of 3 bases from V and 3 bases from J, the junction contained 6 bases not matched to a gene. The CDR3 runs 15 residues. The CDR3, as DNA: TGTGCCAGCAGCGAACAGTCTAGCGGGGAAGAGACCCAGTACTTC. It yields the protein CASSEQSSGEETQYF.

The chain joins TRBV7-6 to TRBJ2-2, with TRBD2 matching 9 bases. This CDR3 has 13 residues. J was trimmed by 13 bases and V by 3 bases; bases with no gene match: 6. In germline, CDR1 is SGHVS, CDR2 FNYEAQ. CDR3 amino acids: CASSLGGLAALFF. The CDR3 DNA is TGTGCCAGCAGCTTGGGGGGACTAGCAGCGCTGTTTTTT.

J is TRBJ2-7 and V is TRBV6-1; TRBD1 matches 9 bases. This CDR3 is built from 14 residues. CDR1 MNHNS and CDR2 SASEGT come from the germline V gene. With 5 bases clipped from V and 6 bases from J, the junction kept 8 bases outside the gene matches. CDR3 nucleotides: TGTGCCAGCAGTCCGACAGGGGGGCTGGGCGAGCAGTACTTC. It translates to CASSPTGGLGEQYF.

The J gene is TRBJ2-7, the V gene TRBV12-3 or TRBV12-4; 7 bases are shared with TRBD2. The CDR3 totals 15 residues. Germline trimming cut 0 bases from V and 0 bases from J; bases unmatched to any gene: 2. The CDR3 loop is CASSLAGGSSYEQYF. Written as DNA, the CDR3 is TGTGCCAGCAGTTTAGCGGGGGGGAGCTCCTACGAGCAGTACTTC.

The rearrangement uses TRBV5-4 and TRBJ1-1, with D possibly TRBD1 on 6 matching bases. Germline CDR1 reads SGHNT; CDR2 reads YYREEE (reference sequence). This CDR3 contains 15 residues. V was shortened by 7 bases and J by 6 bases, with 22 bases between the two germline ends. This CDR3 reads CASPSYTKGGAEAFF. DNA for the CDR3: TGTGCCAGCCCCAGCTATACTAAGGGGGGGGCTGAAGCTTTCTTT.

The chain recombines TRBV29-1 with TRBJ2-5, with 7 bases that match TRBD2. J was trimmed by 5 bases and V by 7 bases; bases with no gene match: 25. In germline, CDR1 is SQVTM, CDR2 ANQGSEA. This CDR3 comprises 18 residues. The CDR3, as DNA: TGCAGCGCGGAAGGAGTGGGCGGGAGTTCCGCATGGGGTGAGACCCAGTACTTC. Protein sequence: CSAEGVGGSSAWGETQYF. The full variable domain, its missing parts supplied by reference TRBV29-1 and TRBJ2-5, is SAVISQKPSRDICQRGTSLTIQCQVDSQVTMMFWYRQQPGQSLTLIATANQGSEATYESGFVIDKFPISRPNLTFSTLTVSNMSPEDSSIYLCSAEGVGGSSAWGETQYFGPGTRLLVL.

The rearrangement joins TRBV12-3 or TRBV12-4 to TRBJ1-2, with 7 bases that match TRBD1. The trim removed 6 bases at V and 8 bases at J, leaving 9 bases unmatched. The CDR3 runs 13 residues. The CDR3: CASSSRGEWGYTF. The CDR3 DNA reads as TGTGCCAGCAGCTCCAGGGGGGAGTGGGGCTACACCTTC.

CDR3 loop: CASSQDGGGYGYTF. CDR3 DNA: TGTGCCAGCAGCCAAGATGGGGGCGGATATGGCTACACCTTC. The V and J genes are TRBV3-1 and TRBJ1-2, with D tentatively TRBD1 (6 bases). The germline gives CDR1 LGHDT, CDR2 YNNKEL (reference sequence). There are 14 residues in the CDR3. V gave up 0 bases and J gave up 5 bases, with 10 bases separating them.

The chain is built from TRBV11-2 and TRBJ2-7, with D hard to call. The CDR3 is 12 residues long. V was pared by 3 bases and J by 4 bases, with 7 bases between. CDR1 is SGHAT, CDR2 FQNNGV, per germline. The CDR3 protein is CASSFAGYEQYF. The CDR3 DNA reads TGTGCCAGCAGCTTTGCCGGATACGAGCAGTACTTC.

V is TRBV2 and J is TRBJ2-3; D is unresolved. Trimming removed 7 bases at V and 5 bases at J, with 13 bases between. Germline CDR1 SNHLY, CDR2 FYNNEI. This CDR3 region has 13 residues. CDR3 protein: CASTRQLGDTQYF. The CDR3 region has the DNA TGTGCCAGCACAAGGCAGCTGGGAGATACGCAGTATTTT.

The chain employs TRBV24-1 and TRBJ1-2, with D possibly matching TRBD1 (5 bases). Germline-derived CDR1 and CDR2 are KGHDR and SFDVKD. The germline V and J ends were trimmed by 5 bases and 8 bases, with 14 bases remaining between them. This CDR3 comprises 13 residues. DNA for the CDR3: TGTGCCACCAGTGCGGGGCTAGGGAGAGGCTACACCTTC. Translation gives CATSAGLGRGYTF.

This chain joins TRBV9 and TRBJ1-1; 8 bases are shared with TRBD1. Germline V gives CDR1 SGDLS, CDR2 YYNGEE. The junction had 10 bases not matched to a gene; V was cut back by 1 base and J by 5 bases. The CDR3 spans 16 residues. In nucleotides, the CDR3 is TGTGCCAGCAGCGTAAGGGGACAGGATTTGGGGACTGAAGCTTTCTTT. It translates to CASSVRGQDLGTEAFF.

This sequence joins TRBV6-2 or TRBV6-3 and TRBJ2-7, with 15 positions matching TRBD2. The CDR3 has 15 residues. Per germline, CDR1 MNHEY and CDR2 SVGEGT. V trimming: 5 bases; J trimming: 10 bases; junction bases outside the gene matches: 9. CDR3 in DNA: TGTGCCAGCAGTACGGGACTAGCGGGAGGACAGATACAGTACTTC. Its protein product is CASSTGLAGGQIQYF.

V usage is TRBV20-1 and J usage is TRBJ2-3, with D hard to call. The CDR3 consists of 16 residues. The V gene's germline CDR1 is DFQATT and CDR2 SNEGSKA (reference sequence). V was pared by 1 base and J by 3 bases, with 17 bases between. The chain's CDR3 is CSARVSSLGRTDTQYF. The CDR3 region has the DNA TGCAGTGCTAGAGTGTCCTCGTTAGGTCGGACAGATACGCAGTATTTT.

V usage is TRBV5-6 and J usage is TRBJ2-6; TRBD1 or TRBD2 may be the D gene (5 bases each). The germline gives CDR1 SGHDT, CDR2 YYEEEE. V lost 0 bases to trimming and J lost 3 bases, with 10 bases between them. The CDR3 consists of 16 residues. The CDR3 region is CASSLAQGVGANVLTF. DNA of the CDR3: TGTGCCAGCAGCTTGGCCCAGGGAGTTGGGGCCAACGTCCTGACTTTC. The full variable domain, completed using reference TRBV5-6 and TRBJ2-6, is DAGVTQSPTHLIKTRGQQVTLRCSPKSGHDTVSWYQQALGQGPQFIFQYYEEEERQRGNFPDRFSGHQFPNYSSELNVNALLLGDSALYLCASSLAQGVGANVLTFGAGSRLTVL.

The chain is built from TRBV18 and TRBJ2-3; the match to TRBD2 covers 9 bases. The germline gives CDR1 KGHSH, CDR2 LQKENI. V lost 0 bases, J lost 4 bases, and 2 bases stayed unmatched. The CDR3 runs to 15 residues. CDR3 protein: CASSPPAGGPDTQYF. DNA for the CDR3: TGTGCCAGCTCACCACCGGCGGGAGGGCCAGATACGCAGTATTTT.

This chain connects TRBV2 to TRBJ2-5; D is possibly TRBD2 (5 bases). The CDR3 loop spans 15 amino acids. Trimming took 7 bases from V and 0 from J, leaving 15 bases between them. Germline CDR1 is SNHLY and CDR2 is FYNNEI. CDR3 in DNA: TGTGCCAGCACTAGAGCTTTGGACTACCAAGAGACCCAGTACTTC. Translating it yields CASTRALDYQETQYF.

The rearrangement joins TRBV20-1 to TRBJ2-4; TRBD2 aligns across 8 bases. The CDR3 has 13 amino acids. CDR1 and CDR2 from the germline V gene are DFQATT and SNEGSKA (reference sequence). The V segment lost 6 bases and the J segment 5 bases; nucleotides outside the gene matches: 6. The CDR3 here is CSARGGRENIQYF. Here the CDR3 DNA reads TGCAGTGCACGGGGGGGCCGAGAAAACATTCAGTACTTC.

This clonotype was counted once. The rearrangement joins TRBV3-1 to TRBJ2-5; either TRBD1 or TRBD2 may fit D (5 bases each). Germline CDR1 and CDR2: LGHDT and YNNKEL (reference sequence). The V gene lost 1 base and the J gene lost 5 bases, with 17 bases spanning the gap. The CDR3 contains 16 residues. Written as DNA, the CDR3 is TGTGCCAGCAGCCAAGGAGGGGCGGTAGCCGAGGAGACCCAGTACTTC. This codes for CASSQGGAVAEETQYF.